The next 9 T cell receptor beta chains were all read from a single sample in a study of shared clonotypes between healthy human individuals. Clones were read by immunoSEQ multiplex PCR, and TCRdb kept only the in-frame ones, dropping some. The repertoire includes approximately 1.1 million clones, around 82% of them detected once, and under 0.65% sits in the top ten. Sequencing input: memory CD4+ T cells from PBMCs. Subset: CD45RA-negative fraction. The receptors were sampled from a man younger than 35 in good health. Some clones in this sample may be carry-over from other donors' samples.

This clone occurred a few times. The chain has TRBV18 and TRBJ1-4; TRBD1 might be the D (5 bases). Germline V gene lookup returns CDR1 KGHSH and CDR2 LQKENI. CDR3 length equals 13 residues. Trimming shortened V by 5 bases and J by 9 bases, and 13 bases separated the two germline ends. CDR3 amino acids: CASSEQGVQKLFF. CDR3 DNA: TGTGCCAGCTCAGAGCAGGGTGTCCAAAAACTGTTTTTT.

The CDR3 is CASSLNGELFF. The CDR3 DNA follows: TGTGCCAGCAGTTTGAACGGGGAGCTGTTTTTT. This rearrangement joins TRBV6-4 to TRBJ2-2; D gene unclear. This CDR3 has 11 residues. Trimming stripped 5 bases from V and 7 bases from J, with 5 bases between. Germline lookup yields CDR1 MRHNA and CDR2 SNTAGT.

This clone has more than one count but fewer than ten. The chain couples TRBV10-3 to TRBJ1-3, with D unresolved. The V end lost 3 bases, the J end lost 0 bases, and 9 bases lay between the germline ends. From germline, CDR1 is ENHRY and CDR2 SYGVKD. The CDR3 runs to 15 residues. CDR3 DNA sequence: TGTGCCATCAGTGACGGCAGCACCTCTGGAAACACCATATATTTT. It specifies CAISDGSTSGNTIYF.

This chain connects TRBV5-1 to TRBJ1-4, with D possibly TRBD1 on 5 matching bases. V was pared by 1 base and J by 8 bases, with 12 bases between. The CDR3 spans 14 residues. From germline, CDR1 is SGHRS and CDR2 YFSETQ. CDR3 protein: CASSLNGGEEKLFF. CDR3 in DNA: TGCGCCAGCAGCTTGAATGGGGGGGAAGAAAAACTGTTTTTT.

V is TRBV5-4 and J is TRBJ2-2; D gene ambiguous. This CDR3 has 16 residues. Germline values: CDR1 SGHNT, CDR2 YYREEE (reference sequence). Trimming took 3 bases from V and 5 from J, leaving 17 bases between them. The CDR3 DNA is TGTGCCAGCAGCTCGGGTTCAGGAAGTCGGACCGGGGAGCTGTTTTTT. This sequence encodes CASSSGSGSRTGELFF.

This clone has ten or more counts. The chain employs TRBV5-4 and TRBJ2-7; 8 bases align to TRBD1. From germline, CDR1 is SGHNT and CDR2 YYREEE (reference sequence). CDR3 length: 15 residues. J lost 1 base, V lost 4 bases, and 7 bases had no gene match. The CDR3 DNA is TGTGCCAGCAGCCAGGGAAGGACAGGGTCCTACGAGCAGTACTTC. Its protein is CASSQGRTGSYEQYF.

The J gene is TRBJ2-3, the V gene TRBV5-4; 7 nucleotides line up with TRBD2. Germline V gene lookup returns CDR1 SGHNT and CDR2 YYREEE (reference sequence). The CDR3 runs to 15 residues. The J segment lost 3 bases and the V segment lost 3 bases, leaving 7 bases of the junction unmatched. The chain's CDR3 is CASSYGLVFTDTQYF. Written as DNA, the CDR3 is TGTGCCAGCAGCTACGGACTAGTCTTTACAGATACGCAGTATTTT.

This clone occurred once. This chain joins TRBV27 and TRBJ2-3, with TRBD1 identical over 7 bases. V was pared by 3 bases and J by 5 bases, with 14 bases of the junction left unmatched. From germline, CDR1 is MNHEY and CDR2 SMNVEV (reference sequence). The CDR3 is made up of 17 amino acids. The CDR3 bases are TGTGCCAGCAGTTTGTTAGTCTTGAGGGGGCGGAAAGATACGCAGTATTTT. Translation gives CASSLLVLRGRKDTQYF.

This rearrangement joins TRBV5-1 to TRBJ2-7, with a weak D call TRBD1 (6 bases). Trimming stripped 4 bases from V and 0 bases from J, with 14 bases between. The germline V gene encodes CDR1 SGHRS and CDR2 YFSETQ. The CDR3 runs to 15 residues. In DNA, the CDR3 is TGCGCCAGCAGCCAAATGGCAGGGGCCTCCTACGAGCAGTACTTC. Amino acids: CASSQMAGASYEQYF.